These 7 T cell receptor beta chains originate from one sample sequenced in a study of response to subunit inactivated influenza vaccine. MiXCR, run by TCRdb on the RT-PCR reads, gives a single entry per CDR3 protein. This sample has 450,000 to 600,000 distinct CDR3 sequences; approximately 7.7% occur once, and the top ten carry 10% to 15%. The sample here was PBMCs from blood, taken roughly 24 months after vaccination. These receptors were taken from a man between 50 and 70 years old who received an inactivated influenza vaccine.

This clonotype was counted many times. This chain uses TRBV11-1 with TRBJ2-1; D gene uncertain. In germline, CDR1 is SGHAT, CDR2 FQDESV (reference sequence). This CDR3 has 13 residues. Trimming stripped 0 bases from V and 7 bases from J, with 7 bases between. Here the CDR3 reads CASSLAPGNEQFF. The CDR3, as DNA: TGTGCCAGCAGCTTAGCCCCCGGGAATGAGCAGTTCTTC.

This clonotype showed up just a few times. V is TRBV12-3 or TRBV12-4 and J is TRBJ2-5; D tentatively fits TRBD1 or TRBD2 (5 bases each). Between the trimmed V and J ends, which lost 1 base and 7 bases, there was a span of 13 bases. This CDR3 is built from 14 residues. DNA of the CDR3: TGTGCCAGCAGTTTAGGCCTTAACGGGGCGACCCAGTACTTC. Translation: CASSLGLNGATQYF.

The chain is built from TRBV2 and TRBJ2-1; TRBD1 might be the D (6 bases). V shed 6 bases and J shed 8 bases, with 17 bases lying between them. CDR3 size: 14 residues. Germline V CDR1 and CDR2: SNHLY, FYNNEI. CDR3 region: CASRETGGIYEQFF. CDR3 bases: TGTGCCAGCAGGGAGACAGGTGGAATCTATGAGCAGTTCTTC.

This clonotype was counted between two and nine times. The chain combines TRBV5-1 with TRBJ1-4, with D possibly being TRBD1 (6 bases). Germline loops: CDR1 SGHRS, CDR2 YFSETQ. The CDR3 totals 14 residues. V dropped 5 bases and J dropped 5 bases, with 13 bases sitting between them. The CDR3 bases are TGCGCCAGCAGTCAAAATGGACAGAATGAAAAACTGTTTTTT. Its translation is CASSQNGQNEKLFF.

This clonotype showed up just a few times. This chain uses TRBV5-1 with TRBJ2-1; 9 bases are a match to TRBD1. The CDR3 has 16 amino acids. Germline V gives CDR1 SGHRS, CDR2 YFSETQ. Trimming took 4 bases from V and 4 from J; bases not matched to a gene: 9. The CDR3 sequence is CASSGSGTGNYNEQFF. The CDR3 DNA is TGCGCCAGCAGCGGCTCCGGGACAGGGAATTACAATGAGCAGTTCTTC.

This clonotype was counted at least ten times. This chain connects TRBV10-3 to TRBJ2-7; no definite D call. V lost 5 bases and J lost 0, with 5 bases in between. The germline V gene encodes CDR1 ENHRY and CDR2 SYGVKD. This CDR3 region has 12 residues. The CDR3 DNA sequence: TGTGCCATCAGTCTTAACTCCTACGAGCAGTACTTC. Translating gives CAISLNSYEQYF.

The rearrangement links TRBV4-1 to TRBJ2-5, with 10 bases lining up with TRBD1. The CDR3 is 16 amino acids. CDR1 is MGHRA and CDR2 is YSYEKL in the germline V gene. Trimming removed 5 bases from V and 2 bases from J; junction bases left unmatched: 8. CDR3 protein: CASSTGQGDWQETQYF. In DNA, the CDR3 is TGCGCCAGCAGCACAGGACAGGGGGATTGGCAAGAGACCCAGTACTTC.